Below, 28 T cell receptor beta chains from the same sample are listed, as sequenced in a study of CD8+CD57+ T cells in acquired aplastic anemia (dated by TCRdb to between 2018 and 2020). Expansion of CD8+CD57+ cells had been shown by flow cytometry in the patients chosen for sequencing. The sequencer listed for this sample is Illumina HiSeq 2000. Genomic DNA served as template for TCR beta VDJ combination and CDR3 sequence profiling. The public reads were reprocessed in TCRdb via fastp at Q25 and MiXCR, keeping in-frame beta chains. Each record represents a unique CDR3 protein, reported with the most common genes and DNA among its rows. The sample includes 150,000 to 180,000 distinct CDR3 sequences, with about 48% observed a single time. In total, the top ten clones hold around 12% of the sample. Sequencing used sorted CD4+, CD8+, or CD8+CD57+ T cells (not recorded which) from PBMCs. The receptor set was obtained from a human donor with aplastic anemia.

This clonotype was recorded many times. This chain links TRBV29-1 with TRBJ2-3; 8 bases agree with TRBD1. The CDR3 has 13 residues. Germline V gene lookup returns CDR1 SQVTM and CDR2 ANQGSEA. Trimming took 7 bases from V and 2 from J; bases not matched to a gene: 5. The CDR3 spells CSGNQGATDTQYF. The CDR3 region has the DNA TGCAGCGGCAACCAGGGGGCCACAGATACGCAGTATTTT.

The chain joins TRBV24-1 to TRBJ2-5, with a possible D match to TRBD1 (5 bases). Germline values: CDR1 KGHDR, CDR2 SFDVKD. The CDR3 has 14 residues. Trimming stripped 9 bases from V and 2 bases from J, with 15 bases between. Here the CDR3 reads CATCCTGAQETQYF. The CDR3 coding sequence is TGTGCCACCTGTTGCACAGGAGCTCAAGAGACCCAGTACTTC.

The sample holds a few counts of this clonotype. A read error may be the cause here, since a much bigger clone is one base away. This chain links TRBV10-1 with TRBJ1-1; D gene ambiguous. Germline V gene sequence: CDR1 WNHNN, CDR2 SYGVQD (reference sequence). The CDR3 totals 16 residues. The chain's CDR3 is CASSEEGGPGNTVAFF. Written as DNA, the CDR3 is TGCGCCAGCAGTGAGGAAGGCGGACCGGGGAACACTGTAGCTTTCTTT.

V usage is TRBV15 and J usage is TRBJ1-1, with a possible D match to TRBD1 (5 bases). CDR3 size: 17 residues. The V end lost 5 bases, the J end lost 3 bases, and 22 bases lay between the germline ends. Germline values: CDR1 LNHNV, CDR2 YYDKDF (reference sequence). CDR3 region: CATSRTSGGRRDTEAFF. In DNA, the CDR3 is TGTGCCACCAGCCGCACTAGCGGGGGAAGGAGGGACACTGAAGCTTTCTTT.

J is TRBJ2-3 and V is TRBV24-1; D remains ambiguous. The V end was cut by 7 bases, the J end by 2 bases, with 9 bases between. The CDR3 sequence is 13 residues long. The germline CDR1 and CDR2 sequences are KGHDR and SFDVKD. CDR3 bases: TGTGCCACCAGCCGGGCCTACACAGATACGCAGTATTTT. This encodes CATSRAYTDTQYF.

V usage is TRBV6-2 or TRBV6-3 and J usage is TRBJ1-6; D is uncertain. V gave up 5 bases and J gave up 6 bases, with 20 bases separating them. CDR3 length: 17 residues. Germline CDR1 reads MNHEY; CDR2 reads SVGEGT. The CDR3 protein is CASSRTKVPSVNSPLHF. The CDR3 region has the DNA TGTGCCAGCAGTAGAACCAAGGTCCCATCGGTTAATTCACCCCTCCACTTT.

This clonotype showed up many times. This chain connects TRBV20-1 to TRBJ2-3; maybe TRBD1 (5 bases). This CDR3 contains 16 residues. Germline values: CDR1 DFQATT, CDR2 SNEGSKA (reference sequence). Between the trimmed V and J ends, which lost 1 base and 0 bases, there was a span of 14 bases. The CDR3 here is CSARGSQATSTDTQYF. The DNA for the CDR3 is TGCAGTGCTAGAGGTTCACAGGCCACTAGCACAGATACGCAGTATTTT.

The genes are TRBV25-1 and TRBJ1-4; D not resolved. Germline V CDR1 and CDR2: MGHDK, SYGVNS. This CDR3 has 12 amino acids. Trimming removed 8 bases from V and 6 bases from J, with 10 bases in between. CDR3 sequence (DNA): TGTGCCAGCTCACCCGGCTATGAAAAACTGTTTTTT. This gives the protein CASSPGYEKLFF.

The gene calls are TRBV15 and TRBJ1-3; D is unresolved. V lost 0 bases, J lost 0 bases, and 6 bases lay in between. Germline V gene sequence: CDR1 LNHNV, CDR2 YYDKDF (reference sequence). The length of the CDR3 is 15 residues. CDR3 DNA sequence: TGTGCCACCAGCAGAGATTTGGCCTCTGGAAACACCATATATTTT. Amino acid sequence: CATSRDLASGNTIYF.

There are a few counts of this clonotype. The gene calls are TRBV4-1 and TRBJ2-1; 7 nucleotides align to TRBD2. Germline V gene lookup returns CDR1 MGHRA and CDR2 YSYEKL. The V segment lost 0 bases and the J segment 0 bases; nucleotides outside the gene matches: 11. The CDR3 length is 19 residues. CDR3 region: CASSQDGRDGQGSYNEQFF. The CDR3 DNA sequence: TGCGCCAGCAGCCAAGATGGGAGGGACGGGCAGGGCTCCTACAATGAGCAGTTCTTC.

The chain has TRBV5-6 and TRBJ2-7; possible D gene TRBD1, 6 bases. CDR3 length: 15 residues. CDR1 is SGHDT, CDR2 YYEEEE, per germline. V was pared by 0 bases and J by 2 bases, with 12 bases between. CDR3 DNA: TGTGCCAGCAGCTTGGAAGGCGACAGGACCTACGAGCAGTACTTC. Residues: CASSLEGDRTYEQYF.

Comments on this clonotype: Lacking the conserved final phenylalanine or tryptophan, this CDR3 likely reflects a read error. Here the CDR3 DNA reads TGTGCCACCAAGGGGGCCCGGAATGAAAAACTGTTTATT. As protein: CATKGARNEKLFI. This rearrangement joins TRBV2 to TRBJ1-4; 7 bases align to TRBD1. Losses at the gene ends were 10 bases for V and 5 bases for J; bases not matched to a gene: 7. The CDR3 covers 13 residues. Germline V gene sequence: CDR1 SNHLY, CDR2 FYNNEI.

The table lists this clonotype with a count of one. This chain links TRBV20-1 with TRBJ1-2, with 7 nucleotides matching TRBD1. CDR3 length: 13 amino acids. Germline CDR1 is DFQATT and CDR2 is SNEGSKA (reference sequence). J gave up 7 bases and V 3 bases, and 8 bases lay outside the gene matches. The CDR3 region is CSASEQGQGGYTF. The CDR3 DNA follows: TGCAGTGCTAGCGAACAGGGGCAGGGTGGCTACACCTTC.

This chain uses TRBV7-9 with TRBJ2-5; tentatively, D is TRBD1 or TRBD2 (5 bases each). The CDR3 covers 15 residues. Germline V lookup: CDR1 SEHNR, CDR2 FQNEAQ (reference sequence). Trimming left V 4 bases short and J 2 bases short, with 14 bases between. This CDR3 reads CASSSWAWGQETQYF. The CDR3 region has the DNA TGTGCCAGCAGCTCATGGGCGTGGGGGCAAGAGACCCAGTACTTC.

CDR3 in DNA: TGCAGTGCCCCGAGAGGGGGTACGGACGATACGCAGTATTTT. Its protein product is CSAPRGGTDDTQYF. The rearrangement joins TRBV20-1 to TRBJ2-3, with a tentative D call TRBD1 (6 bases). This CDR3 has 14 amino acids. V was clipped by 6 bases and J by 6 bases, with 19 bases between them. Germline assignment: CDR1 DFQATT and CDR2 SNEGSKA (reference sequence).

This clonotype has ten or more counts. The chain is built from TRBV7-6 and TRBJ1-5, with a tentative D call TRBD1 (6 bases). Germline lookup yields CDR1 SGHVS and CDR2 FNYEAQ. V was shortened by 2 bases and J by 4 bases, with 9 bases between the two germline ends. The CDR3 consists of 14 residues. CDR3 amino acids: CASSLNRVNQPQHF. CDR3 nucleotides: TGTGCCAGCAGCTTAAACAGGGTTAATCAGCCCCAGCATTTT.

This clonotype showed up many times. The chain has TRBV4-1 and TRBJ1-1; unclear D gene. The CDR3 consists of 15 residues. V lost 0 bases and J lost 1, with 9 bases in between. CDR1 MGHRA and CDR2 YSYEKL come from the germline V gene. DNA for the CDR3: TGCGCCAGCAGCCAAGATCCAGCTACGAACACTGAAGCTTTCTTT. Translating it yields CASSQDPATNTEAFF.

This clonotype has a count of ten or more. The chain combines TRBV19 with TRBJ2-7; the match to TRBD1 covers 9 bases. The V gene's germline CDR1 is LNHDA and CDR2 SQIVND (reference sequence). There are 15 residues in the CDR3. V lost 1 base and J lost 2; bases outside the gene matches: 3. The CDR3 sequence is CASSIVGTGTYEQYF. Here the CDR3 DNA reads TGTGCCAGTAGTATAGTAGGGACAGGGACCTACGAGCAGTACTTC.

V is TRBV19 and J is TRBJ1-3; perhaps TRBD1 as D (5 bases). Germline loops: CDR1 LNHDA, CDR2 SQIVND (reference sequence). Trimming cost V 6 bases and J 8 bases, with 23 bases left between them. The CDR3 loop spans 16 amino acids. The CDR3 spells CASRNRFMSLWDTIYF. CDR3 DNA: TGTGCCAGTAGGAACAGGTTCATGTCTCTCTGGGACACCATATATTTT. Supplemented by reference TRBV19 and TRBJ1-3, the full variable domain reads DGGITQSPKYLFRKEGQNVTLSCEQNLNHDAMYWYRQDPGQGLRLIYYSQIVNDFQKGDIAEGYSVSREKKESFPLTVTSAQKNPTAFYLCASRNRFMSLWDTIYFGEGSWLTVV.

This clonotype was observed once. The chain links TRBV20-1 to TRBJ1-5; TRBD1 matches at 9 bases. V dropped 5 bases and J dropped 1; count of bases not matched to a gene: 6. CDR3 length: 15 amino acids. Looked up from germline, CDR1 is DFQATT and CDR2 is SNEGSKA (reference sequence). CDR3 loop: CSARTGGVSNQPQHF. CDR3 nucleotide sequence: TGCAGTGCTCGCACAGGGGGCGTCAGCAATCAGCCCCAGCATTTT.

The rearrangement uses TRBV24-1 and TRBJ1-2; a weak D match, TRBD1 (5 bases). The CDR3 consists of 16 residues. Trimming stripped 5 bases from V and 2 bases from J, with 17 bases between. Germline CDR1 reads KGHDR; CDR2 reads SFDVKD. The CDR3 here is CATSGVGDPLNYGYTF. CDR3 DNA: TGTGCCACCAGTGGGGTTGGGGACCCACTCAACTATGGCTACACCTTC.

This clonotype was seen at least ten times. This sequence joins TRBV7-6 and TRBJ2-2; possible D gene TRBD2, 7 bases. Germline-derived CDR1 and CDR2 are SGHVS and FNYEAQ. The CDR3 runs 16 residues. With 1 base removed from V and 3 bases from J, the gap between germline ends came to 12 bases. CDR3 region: CASSLGGGADTGELFF. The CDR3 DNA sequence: TGTGCCAGCAGCTTAGGAGGGGGGGCCGACACCGGGGAGCTGTTTTTT.

For the CDR3, the DNA is TGTGCCACCAGTGACCCGGGACAGACCTATGGCTACACCTTC. Translating gives CATSDPGQTYGYTF. The V and J genes are TRBV24-1 and TRBJ1-2, with 7 nucleotides matching TRBD1. The CDR3 contains 14 residues. V lost 4 bases to trimming and J lost 4 bases; unmatched junction nucleotides: 5. Germline lookup yields CDR1 KGHDR and CDR2 SFDVKD.

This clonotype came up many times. CDR3 coding DNA: TGTGCCAGCAGCGCGTATACCACTAGCGGGGGGGTGAGAGATACGCAGTATTTT. It yields the protein CASSAYTTSGGVRDTQYF. The chain combines TRBV9 with TRBJ2-3; the match to TRBD2 covers 13 bases. Germline V gene sequence: CDR1 SGDLS, CDR2 YYNGEE. This CDR3 comprises 18 residues. V shed 3 bases and J 5 bases; nucleotides not matched to a gene: 12.

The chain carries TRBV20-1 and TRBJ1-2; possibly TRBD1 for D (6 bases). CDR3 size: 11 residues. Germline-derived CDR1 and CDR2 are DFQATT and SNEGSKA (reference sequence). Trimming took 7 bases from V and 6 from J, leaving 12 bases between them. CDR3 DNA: TGCAGTGTCGGGGGGGCGGATGGCTACACCTTC. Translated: CSVGGADGYTF.

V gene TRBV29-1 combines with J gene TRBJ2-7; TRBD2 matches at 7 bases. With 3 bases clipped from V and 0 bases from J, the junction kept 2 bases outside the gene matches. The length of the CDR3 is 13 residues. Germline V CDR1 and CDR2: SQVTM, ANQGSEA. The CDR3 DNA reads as TGCAGCGTTGAGGGGGGGAACTCCTACGAGCAGTACTTC. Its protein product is CSVEGGNSYEQYF.

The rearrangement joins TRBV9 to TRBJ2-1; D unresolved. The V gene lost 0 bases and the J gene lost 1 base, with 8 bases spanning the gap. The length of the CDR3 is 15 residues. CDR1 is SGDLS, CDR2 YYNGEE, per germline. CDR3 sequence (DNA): TGTGCCAGCAGCGTAGGAGGTGGATCCTACAATGAGCAGTTCTTC. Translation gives CASSVGGGSYNEQFF.

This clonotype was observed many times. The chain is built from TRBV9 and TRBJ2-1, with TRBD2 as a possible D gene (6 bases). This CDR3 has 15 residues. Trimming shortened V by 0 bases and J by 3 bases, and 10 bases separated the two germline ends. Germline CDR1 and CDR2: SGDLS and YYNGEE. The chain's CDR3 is CASSVDAGHYNEQFF. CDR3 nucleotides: TGTGCCAGCAGCGTAGATGCGGGGCACTACAATGAGCAGTTCTTC.